This TCR beta chain came from a study of blood T cell repertoires in COVID-19. Across the study: The analysed material was cDNA or gDNA that came from T cells, B-cell-depleted T cells, or PBMCs.

Per the study methods: Reference gene primer amplification gave estimated nucleated cell counts. Clones were sequenced by immunoSEQ multiplex PCR, and TCRdb holds only the in-frame ones, with some missing. V and J calls plus clone size are reproduced from that table; the DNA served to infer D and trimming. The table includes under 250,000 clones, 80% to 90% detected once. Participants were aged about 18 to 89 years, lived in under 30 US areas, and enrolled virtually. Within the 2 weeks before study entry, each person in the exposed group met a COVID-19 case. This CDR3 is 14 amino acids long. The germline V gene has CDR1 SGHVS and CDR2 FQNEAQ. The V and J ends lost 0 bases and 4 bases, in that order; junction bases with no gene match: 2. This clone was observed a single time.

The chain carries TRBV7-8 and TRBJ1-2, with TRBD1 matching 7 bases. The sample taken for sequencing was PBMCs or T cells enriched from blood (not recorded which). This clonotype was sampled from a woman aged 30 to 39 who had been exposed to COVID-19. CDR3 residues: CASSLAGQPYGYTF. The CDR3 region has the DNA TGTGCCAGCAGCTTAGCGGGACAGCCCTATGGCTACACCTTC.